A single sample gave rise to the 7 T cell receptor beta chains below, sequenced in a study of T cell responses to AZD1222 COVID-19 vaccine. The data were produced by immunoSEQ multiplex PCR, yet TCRdb's version contains in-frame clones alone and is incomplete. The sample contains 90,000 to 110,000 clones, approximately 86% of which appear only once. The sequences come from peripheral blood, collected on day 0 of MenACWY control vaccination. Source of these receptors: an adult in good health.

V is TRBV5-4 and J is TRBJ2-1, with a tentative D call TRBD1 (5 bases). Germline V gene lookup returns CDR1 SGHNT and CDR2 YYREEE (reference sequence). The CDR3 spans 14 residues. With 4 bases removed from V and 8 bases from J, the gap between germline ends came to 16 bases. This CDR3 is CASSLDAKQDEQFF. The CDR3 region has the DNA TGTGCCAGCAGCCTGGATGCTAAACAGGATGAGCAGTTCTTC.

The J gene is TRBJ1-6, the V gene TRBV28, with D maybe TRBD1 (6 bases). V dropped 4 bases and J dropped 12 bases, with 16 bases sitting between them. CDR1 and CDR2 from the germline V gene are MDHEN and SYDVKM. This CDR3 is built from 14 residues. The CDR3 DNA sequence: TGTGCCAGCAGTTCCTCGGACAGAGAGGTACCCCTCCACTTT. Translated: CASSSSDREVPLHF.

Of note for this clone: One end of the junction fails to match germline, which may point to a read error. The CDR3 DNA reads as TGTGCTAGCAGCTTAGCGCTCCAGGGGACCTACGAGCAGTACTTC. Its protein is CASSLALQGTYEQYF. The chain links TRBV7-2 to TRBJ2-7; tentative D call: TRBD1 (6 bases). CDR3 size: 15 residues. Germline CDR1 reads SGHTA; CDR2 reads FQGNSA.

This clone was seen only once. The V and J genes are TRBV27 and TRBJ2-7, with 7 bases lining up with TRBD2. V lost 3 bases, J lost 0 bases, and 5 bases stayed unmatched. Germline V gene lookup returns CDR1 MNHEY and CDR2 SMNVEV (reference sequence). The CDR3 spans 15 residues. The CDR3 here is CASSLGSGFSYEQYF. DNA for the CDR3: TGTGCCAGCAGTTTGGGTAGCGGGTTCTCCTACGAGCAGTACTTC.

The CDR3, as DNA: TGTGCCAGCAGTTACCCCAGACAGTTCCAAGAGACCCAGTACTTC. It yields the protein CASSYPRQFQETQYF. The chain is built from TRBV6-2 or TRBV6-3 and TRBJ2-5, with D possibly being TRBD1 (5 bases). The germline gives CDR1 MNHEY, CDR2 SVGEGT. There are 15 residues in the CDR3. V was trimmed by 2 bases and J by 1 base, leaving 11 bases between them.

The V and J genes are TRBV4-3 and TRBJ2-2; D is uncertain. Trimming cost V 3 bases and J 2 bases, with 7 bases left between them. Germline loops: CDR1 LGHNA, CDR2 YSLEER. This CDR3 has 14 residues. This CDR3 is CASSHNYNTGELFF. CDR3 coding DNA: TGCGCCAGCAGCCATAACTATAACACCGGGGAGCTGTTTTTT.

This chain connects TRBV28 to TRBJ1-5; the D gene is possibly TRBD1 (6 bases). Trimming removed 8 bases at V and 9 bases at J, with 20 bases between. The CDR3 runs 14 residues. CDR1 and CDR2 (germline): MDHEN, SYDVKM. CDR3 amino acids: CASFGGGPSGPQHF. CDR3 nucleotide sequence: TGTGCCAGCTTTGGAGGGGGACCCTCAGGGCCCCAGCATTTT.